This T cell receptor (beta chain) was found in a study of beta chain features in type 1 diabetes. About the study: Patients and healthy donors were similar in age, gender and cell yields.

The CDR3 spans 11 residues. The germline gives CDR1 LNHDA, CDR2 SQIVND (reference sequence). General study findings and limits: TCRB CDR3s were moderately but significantly shorter in Type 1 diabetes patients in all four CD4+ subsets.

This clone was observed a few times. Its specificity is unknown. Expressed TCRB transcripts got sequenced, as all isolated RNA was reverse transcribed. Clones were sequenced by immunoSEQ multiplex PCR, and TCRdb holds only the in-frame ones, with some missing. The table lists about 340,000 clones, around 9.3% of them singletons, with 1% in the top ten. The TCR was taken from a man aged 30-40 years with type 1 diabetes. The chain joins TRBV19 to TRBJ2-5; D call uncertain. Sequencing was done on a sample of central memory CD4+ T cells from blood. CDR3 sequence reads: CATGPKETQYF. DNA of the CDR3: TGTGCAACGGGTCCGAAAGAGACCCAGTACTTC.